This TCR beta chain was retrieved from a study of CD8 T cell repertoires and HIV-1 epitope variants. Looking at the study overall: Epitopes were three Gag families plus Nef HW9 and YT9. T cells were cultured for roughly ten days with cytokines added on days 3 and 7. An uncultured baseline aliquot held 1M T cells. Study-level findings and limits: Some ten TCR beta clonotypes were antigen-specific, more than five apparently recognizing autologous or escape variants.

TCRdb's copy holds only in-frame clones and misses some; the assay was immunoSEQ multiplex PCR. The table shows 95,000 or so clones, with 74% occurring only once. Germline V gene lookup returns CDR1 SNHLY and CDR2 FYNNEI. Trimming cost V 6 bases and J 2 bases; bases outside gene matches: 5. The CDR3 consists of 14 residues. A word on this clone: Its cognate antigen is unknown.

V usage is TRBV2 and J usage is TRBJ2-3; TRBD2 agrees at 7 bases. The specimen was uncultured baseline CD8+ T cells from peripheral blood mononuclear cells (PBMCs). This TCR was recovered from a male donor with HIV. In DNA form, the CDR3 reads TGTGCCAGCAGAAGCGGGGAGTCCACAGATACGCAGTATTTT. Protein product: CASRSGESTDTQYF.